This is a list of T cell receptor beta chains from one sample in a study of regulatory T cells in long-lasting Graves disease. Via MiXCR, TCRdb re-called the multiplex PCR reads, giving one row per CDR3 protein. Among more than 300,000 distinct CDR3 sequences, 15% to 20% were seen once, and the ten largest hold 20%. This same sample was also part of a study on T cells in Graves' hyperthyroidism and ophthalmopathy.

The source was peripheral blood mononuclear cells (PBMCs), collected at new diagnosis, from a patient treated with antithyroid drugs. The receptors here all came from a woman aged 18-30 years with Graves disease. Each CDR3 is given with its conserved first and last residue. The order of the fields is clone size, J gene, V gene, D gene, CDR3 DNA, CDR3 protein. D genes are given only for firm matches. Rows may omit the clone size; those that give it use once, few, many or a size class.

>few|TRBJ1-1|TRBV6-2/TRBV6-3|.
TGTGCCAGCACTAGGATGAACACTGAAGCTTTCTTT
CASTRMNTEAFF
>many|TRBJ2-3|TRBV11-2|TRBD1
TGTGCCAGCAGCTCCGACAGGGTTGCGGAAGATACGCAGTATTTT
CASSSDRVAEDTQYF
>few|TRBJ2-2|TRBV27|TRBD1
TGTGCCAGCAGTTTATTTTTTCGGGGACAGGCGGTCGCGAACACCGGGGAGCTGTTTTTT
CASSLFFRGQAVANTGELFF
>few|TRBJ2-1|TRBV19|TRBD2
TGTGCCAGTAGTCCCAGGGCGGGGGGGTACAATGAGCAGTTCTTC
CASSPRAGGYNEQFF
>few|TRBJ2-5|TRBV20-1|.
TGCAGTGCTGCCCACTCCGAGACCCAGTACTTC
CSAAHSETQYF
>many|TRBJ2-3|TRBV24-1|.
TGTGCCAAGCCTAGTCCGGGGAGACATACGCAGTATTTT
CAKPSPGRHTQYF
>many|TRBJ2-1|TRBV27|.
TGTGCCAGCAGTTCCGGGAGCTCCTACAATGAGCAGTTCTTC
CASSSGSSYNEQFF
>.|TRBJ2-7|TRBV29-1|.
TGCAGCGTTGAAGATCCGACATTCTCCTACGAGCAGTACTTC
CSVEDPTFSYEQYF
>many|TRBJ2-1|TRBV7-9|.
TGTGCCAGCAGTCCAGGGGTTTACAATGAGCAGTTCTTC
CASSPGVYNEQFF
>many|TRBJ2-5|TRBV20-1|TRBD1
TGCAGTGCACCTCGGACAGGGGGAATGGAGACCCAGTACTTC
CSAPRTGGMETQYF
>few|TRBJ1-6|TRBV30|TRBD1
TGTGCCTGGAGTGTCAGACAGGGTGTTTCACCCCTCCACTTT
CAWSVRQGVSPLHF
>many|TRBJ2-7|TRBV6-1|.
TGTGCCAGCACTCTCAAACTTACGTCGGGCTACGAGCAGTACTTC
CASTLKLTSGYEQYF
>.|TRBJ2-3|TRBV7-2|.
TGTGCCAGCAGCTTAGCGGCTAGTGGCGCGCAGTATTTT
CASSLAASGAQYF
>many|TRBJ2-1|TRBV11-2|TRBD2
TGTGCCAGCAGCCCCGGGGGTTTAGCGGGAGAAAATGAGCAGTTCTTC
CASSPGGLAGENEQFF
>many|TRBJ1-5|TRBV30|.
TGTGCCTGGAGTGGTGGGACCGATAGCAATCAGCCCCAGCATTTT
CAWSGGTDSNQPQHF
>many|TRBJ2-7|TRBV20-1|.
TGCAGTGCTAGAGATGAACAGGGATTCTACGAGCAGTACTTC
CSARDEQGFYEQYF
>many|TRBJ2-7|TRBV2|.
TGTGCCAGCAGTCCGGCCGGCCGCGGCGGCAACGAGCAGTACTTC
CASSPAGRGGNEQYF
>many|TRBJ1-5|TRBV5-1|.
TGCGCCAGCAGCTTGGCGGGGGGTGGTGGTCAGCCCCAGCATTTT
CASSLAGGGGQPQHF
>.|TRBJ2-7|TRBV10-3|TRBD1
TGTGCCATCAGAAAGACAGGGCAATATTCCTACGAGCAGTACTTC
CAIRKTGQYSYEQYF
>many|TRBJ2-2|TRBV7-2|.
TGTGCCAGCAGCCTCCCTGCGGAGCTGTTTTTT
CASSLPAELFF
>many|TRBJ2-3|TRBV2|TRBD1
TGTGCCAGCAGTATTGACAGGGGGCGAACAGATACGCAGTATTTT
CASSIDRGRTDTQYF
>.|TRBJ1-1|TRBV6-9|.
TGTGCCAGCAGTTACTCCGCGATGAACACTGAAGCTTTCTTT
CASSYSAMNTEAFF
>many|TRBJ2-7|TRBV4-1|.
TGCGCCAGCAGCCAAGAAACGGGGCGATCGGGGGAGCAGTACTTC
CASSQETGRSGEQYF
>many|TRBJ2-7|TRBV30|TRBD1
TGTGCCTGGAGTGCAAGGGACAGATACGAGCAGTACTTC
CAWSARDRYEQYF
>.|TRBJ2-1|TRBV10-3|.
TGTGCCATCAGCTGGGACAATGAGCAGTTCTTC
CAISWDNEQFF
>few|TRBJ1-1|TRBV20-1|.
TGCAGTGCTCCGGGGGGACACAGGGTGAACACTGAAGCTTTCTTT
CSAPGGHRVNTEAFF
>few|TRBJ2-1|TRBV4-1|.
TGCGCCAGCAGCTCCTTCCCGAGGCGGGGAAGGAGCTCCTACAATGAGCAGTTCTTC
CASSSFPRRGRSSYNEQFF
>.|TRBJ2-7|TRBV9|.
TGTGCCAGCAGCGTTGACCCGGGGTCTACCTACGAGCAGTACTTC
CASSVDPGSTYEQYF
>few|TRBJ2-4|TRBV13|.
TGTGCCAGCAGCTCCTCCCAGCTTCTAGCCAAAAACATTCAGTACTTC
CASSSSQLLAKNIQYF
>many|TRBJ2-7|TRBV6-2/TRBV6-3|TRBD1
TGTGCCAGTAGAACCCAGGGGGCTGGATACGAGCAGTACTTC
CASRTQGAGYEQYF
>many|TRBJ1-5|TRBV20-1|.
TGCAGTTTCGACAGGAAAAATCAGCCCCAGCATTTT
CSFDRKNQPQHF
>many|TRBJ2-3|TRBV2|.
TGTGCCAGTGTTGGGGTGACAGATACGCAGTATTTT
CASVGVTDTQYF
>many|TRBJ2-1|TRBV3-1|.
TGTGCCAGCAGCCAAGGTTTGGGCAGCTCTAGCTCCTACAATGAGCAGTTCTTC
CASSQGLGSSSSYNEQFF
>.|TRBJ2-1|TRBV20-1|.
TGCAGTGCTATGGAGGGGAGGAGCAATGAGCAGTTCTTC
CSAMEGRSNEQFF
>.|TRBJ2-1|TRBV29-1|.
TGCAGCGTTGAAGGGGTAGGCAATGAGCAGTTCTTC
CSVEGVGNEQFF
>few|TRBJ2-7|TRBV29-1|.
TGCAGCGTGGTTGCCCCGGGCGAGCAGTACTTC
CSVVAPGEQYF
>few|TRBJ2-3|TRBV6-9|.
TGTGCCAGCAGTTACGAGGCGCCAGATACGCAGTATTTT
CASSYEAPDTQYF
>.|TRBJ1-1|TRBV6-1|.
TGTGCCAGCAGGAAACAGGGTCGGAAGATTCTCGCTGAAGCTTTCTTT
CASRKQGRKILAEAFF
>many|TRBJ2-2|TRBV30|TRBD2
TGTGCCTGGAGGCTAGCGGGGAACACCGGGGAGCTGTTTTTT
CAWRLAGNTGELFF
>few|TRBJ2-7|TRBV15|.
TGTGCCACCAGCAATTCAGGCACTTACGAGCAGTACTTC
CATSNSGTYEQYF
>many|TRBJ1-3|TRBV5-1|.
TGCGCCAGCAGCTCTGGACCCGGCTCTGGAAACACCATATATTTT
CASSSGPGSGNTIYF
>many|TRBJ2-1|TRBV3-1|.
TGTGCCAGCAGCGCCCGGCACAGTTACAATGAGCAGTTCTTC
CASSARHSYNEQFF
>.|TRBJ2-2|TRBV5-4|TRBD2
TGTGCCAGCAGCCATAGCGGGGGGGCCTGGGAGCTGTTTTTT
CASSHSGGAWELFF
>many|TRBJ1-1|TRBV28|.
TGTGCCAGCCACGTGGGATCCACTGAAGCTTTCTTT
CASHVGSTEAFF
>many|TRBJ2-1|TRBV20-1|TRBD2
TGCAGTGCTTCCCGACTAGCGGGAGCTAAGGGTGAGCAGTTCTTC
CSASRLAGAKGEQFF
>many|TRBJ1-1|TRBV15|.
TGTGCCACCAGCAGAGATCAGGGACTTGAAGCTTTCTTT
CATSRDQGLEAFF
>many|TRBJ2-1|TRBV11-2|.
TGTGCCAGCAGCACCATCCGAGGGGGGAACCCCTACAATGAGCAGTTCTTC
CASSTIRGGNPYNEQFF
>many|TRBJ2-7|TRBV20-1|.
TGCAGTGCTAGGAAGGAGCAGCGGGCCGGATCCTACGAGCAGTACTTC
CSARKEQRAGSYEQYF
>many|TRBJ1-2|TRBV20-1|TRBD1
TGCAGTGCTAACCTCCGGGACAGAAACTATGGCTACACCTTC
CSANLRDRNYGYTF
>many|TRBJ2-1|TRBV28|TRBD2
TGTGCCAGCAGTTTACGGACTAGCGGGGGGCCTTACAATGAGCAGTTCTTC
CASSLRTSGGPYNEQFF
>few|TRBJ1-2|TRBV20-1|TRBD1
TGCAGTGCCCAGGGGGTAGGTGGCTACACCTTC
CSAQGVGGYTF
>.|TRBJ2-4|TRBV28|.
TGTGCCAGCATCCTCACGGGCCTCCCCGGCTCCAAAAACATTCAGTACTTC
CASILTGLPGSKNIQYF
>many|TRBJ1-1|TRBV7-8|.
TGTGCCAGCAGTCCATATGGGGACGACACTGAAGCTTTCTTT
CASSPYGDDTEAFF
>.|TRBJ2-3|TRBV6-2/TRBV6-3|TRBD1
TGTGCCAGCAGTGAATGGGACAGGGGATCAGATACGCAGTATTTT
CASSEWDRGSDTQYF
>many|TRBJ2-2|TRBV7-3|TRBD1
TGTGCTAGCAGCCCGGACAGGGACACCGGGGAGCTGTTTTTT
CASSPDRDTGELFF
>many|TRBJ2-3|TRBV10-3|TRBD2
TGTGCCATCAGTGAGTCCCGGGGGGGGGACGGCGGTACGCAGTATTTT
CAISESRGGDGGTQYF
>few|TRBJ1-6|TRBV6-4|TRBD1
TGTGCCAGCAGTGCAACAGGGGCAGCCCTCCACTTT
CASSATGAALHF
>.|TRBJ1-2|TRBV4-1|TRBD1
TGCGCCAGCAGCCAAGACGGGACAGCCATCCGCTATGGCTACACCTTC
CASSQDGTAIRYGYTF
>many|TRBJ2-5|TRBV7-9|.
TGTGCCAGCAGCTTAGTGGGACGGGTAGAAGAGACCCAGTACTTC
CASSLVGRVEETQYF
>many|TRBJ1-1|TRBV20-1|TRBD1
TGCAGTGCTCCCGGGACAGGGGGGACTGAAGCTTTCTTT
CSAPGTGGTEAFF